The next 27 T cell receptor beta chains were all read from a single sample in a study of shared clonotypes between healthy human individuals. Some clones are missing from TCRdb's copy, which holds only in-frame ones; the method was immunoSEQ multiplex PCR. The table has around 1.9 million clones, around 93% seen once. The naive CD8 population came from CD45RO-negative cells selected for CCR7, without terminally differentiated effector memory CD45RA+ cells. The sequencing sample was made of naive CD8+ T cells from PBMCs. Receptors were obtained from a man younger than 30 in good health. Some clones in this sample may be carry-over from other donors' samples.

This sequence joins TRBV29-1 and TRBJ2-2, with D possibly being TRBD1 (5 bases). Trimming cost V 7 bases and J 4 bases, with 19 bases left between them. Germline V gene sequence: CDR1 SQVTM, CDR2 ANQGSEA. The CDR3 totals 15 residues. The CDR3 protein is CSGLWGSTGTGELFF. In nucleotides, the CDR3 is TGCAGCGGTCTGTGGGGCTCGACGGGCACCGGGGAGCTGTTTTTT.

V is TRBV10-3 and J is TRBJ1-2; unclear D gene. Looked up from germline, CDR1 is ENHRY and CDR2 is SYGVKD. Deletions cut 2 bases from V and 3 bases from J, with 10 bases between. The CDR3 spans 14 residues. The CDR3 DNA is TGTGCCATCAGTGAGCCGACCCCCTACTATGGCTACACCTTC. As protein: CAISEPTPYYGYTF.

V usage is TRBV19 and J usage is TRBJ1-5, with 7 nucleotides matching TRBD1. Trimming at V came to 3 bases and at J to 6 bases, leaving 5 bases not matched to a gene. CDR1 and CDR2 (germline): LNHDA, SQIVND (reference sequence). The CDR3 is 14 amino acids. DNA for the CDR3: TGTGCCAGTAGTATTAGGGACAGAAGTCAGCCCCAGCATTTT. Its translation: CASSIRDRSQPQHF.

This clone has a single count. The chain recombines TRBV5-6 with TRBJ1-1; D gene ambiguous. V was cut by 0 bases and J by 5 bases, with 8 bases left in between. Germline V lookup: CDR1 SGHDT, CDR2 YYEEEE. This CDR3 region has 13 residues. In DNA form, the CDR3 reads TGTGCCAGCAGCTTGGGGGCGCGGACTGAAGCTTTCTTT. Translating it yields CASSLGARTEAFF.

The chain links TRBV7-3 to TRBJ1-2; a weak D match, TRBD1 (5 bases). The CDR3 is 14 residues long. The germline gives CDR1 SGHTA, CDR2 FQGTGA. V was trimmed by 5 bases and J by 8 bases, leaving 18 bases between them. The CDR3 loop is CASSPGRGARGYTF. CDR3 coding DNA: TGTGCCAGCAGCCCAGGTCGGGGCGCGCGAGGCTACACCTTC. The full variable domain, with the rest looked up from reference TRBV7-3 and TRBJ1-2, is GAGVSQTPSNKVTEKGKYVELRCDPISGHTALYWYRQSLGQGPEFLIYFQGTGAADDSGLPNDRFFAVRPEGSVSTLKIQRTERGDSAVYLCASSPGRGARGYTFGSGTRLTVV.

The rearrangement uses TRBV7-9 and TRBJ2-2; perhaps TRBD2 as D (6 bases). The CDR3 is made up of 16 amino acids. Germline assignment: CDR1 SEHNR and CDR2 FQNEAQ (reference sequence). The V and J ends lost 5 bases and 1 base respectively, with 14 bases between them. The CDR3 protein is CASSPPYGRNTGELFF. The CDR3 region has the DNA TGTGCCAGCAGCCCCCCTTACGGGAGGAACACCGGGGAGCTGTTTTTT.

The V call is TRBV15, the J call TRBJ2-7; a weak D match, TRBD2 (6 bases). The V gene lost 5 bases and the J gene lost 4 bases, with 18 bases spanning the gap. CDR3 length: 15 amino acids. Germline assignment: CDR1 LNHNV and CDR2 YYDKDF (reference sequence). CDR3 region: CATSPSLGGEYEQYF. Here the CDR3 DNA reads TGTGCCACCAGCCCCAGCTTGGGGGGAGAGTACGAGCAGTACTTC. Drawing the rest from reference TRBV15 and TRBJ2-7, the complete variable domain is DAMVIQNPRYQVTQFGKPVTLSCSQTLNHNVMYWYQQKSSQAPKLLFHYYDKDFNNEADTPDNFQSRRPNTSFCFLDIRSPGLGDTAMYLCATSPSLGGEYEQYFGPGTRLTVT.

This chain joins TRBV5-1 and TRBJ1-2; 10 bases fit TRBD1. CDR1 is SGHRS, CDR2 YFSETQ, per germline. The CDR3 contains 13 residues. The V segment lost 4 bases and the J segment 6 bases; nucleotides outside the gene matches: 3. CDR3 in amino acids: CASSTDRGHGYTF. Here the CDR3 DNA reads TGCGCCAGCAGCACCGACAGGGGGCATGGCTACACCTTC.

About this clone: Other nucleotide sequences in the sample specify the same CDR3. This rearrangement joins TRBV19 to TRBJ1-1; D ambiguous. Germline CDR1 and CDR2: LNHDA and SQIVND (reference sequence). The CDR3 extends over 14 amino acids. V was pared by 1 base and J by 1 base, with 7 bases between. CDR3 in DNA: TGTGCCAGTAGTATAGGACGGCAGAACACTGAAGCTTTCTTT. This translates into CASSIGRQNTEAFF.

The chain uses TRBV6-6 and TRBJ2-1, with TRBD1 matching over 8 bases. From germline, CDR1 is MNHNY and CDR2 SVGAGI (reference sequence). This CDR3 region has 14 residues. With 11 bases clipped from V and 1 base from J, the junction kept 7 bases outside the gene matches. Written as DNA, the CDR3 is TGTGCCTCCTTACAGGGGGTATCCTACAATGAGCAGTTCTTC. Translating gives CASLQGVSYNEQFF.

The chain carries TRBV7-2 and TRBJ1-1, with D perhaps matching TRBD1 (6 bases). Per germline, CDR1 SGHTA and CDR2 FQGNSA. Between the trimmed V and J ends, which lost 5 bases and 8 bases, there was a span of 9 bases. The CDR3 runs to 11 residues. The CDR3 spells CASSIGTEAFF. CDR3 in DNA: TGTGCCAGCAGCATCGGGACAGAAGCTTTCTTT.

The chain has TRBV19 and TRBJ2-1, with TRBD1 as a possible D gene (5 bases). Trimming left V 3 bases short and J 4 bases short, with 13 bases between. The length of the CDR3 is 15 residues. Germline CDR1 reads LNHDA; CDR2 reads SQIVND (reference sequence). The CDR3 spells CASSIWQGSYNEQFF. Written as DNA, the CDR3 is TGTGCCAGTAGTATCTGGCAGGGATCTTACAATGAGCAGTTCTTC.

The chain links TRBV18 to TRBJ2-3; D not resolved. The V end lost 2 bases, the J end lost 0 bases, and 6 bases lay between the germline ends. The germline gives CDR1 KGHSH, CDR2 LQKENI. This CDR3 has 14 amino acids. CDR3 amino acids: CASSPVQSTDTQYF. As DNA, the CDR3 is TGTGCCAGCTCACCAGTGCAGAGCACAGATACGCAGTATTTT.

The chain employs TRBV5-6 and TRBJ1-6; 7 bases line up with TRBD1. Per germline, CDR1 SGHDT and CDR2 YYEEEE. V was clipped by 4 bases and J by 4 bases; unmatched bases: 5. This CDR3 has 15 residues. The CDR3 DNA follows: TGTGCCAGCAGCACTGGGACAGCTTATAATTCACCCCTCCACTTT. This translates into CASSTGTAYNSPLHF. The whole variable domain, remainder taken from reference TRBV5-6 and TRBJ1-6, is DAGVTQSPTHLIKTRGQQVTLRCSPKSGHDTVSWYQQALGQGPQFIFQYYEEEERQRGNFPDRFSGHQFPNYSSELNVNALLLGDSALYLCASSTGTAYNSPLHFGNGTRLTVT.

The chain recombines TRBV6-5 with TRBJ2-3; 9 nucleotides match TRBD1. Germline lookup yields CDR1 MNHEY and CDR2 SVGAGI. With V trimmed by 4 bases and J by 2 bases, 4 bases remained unmatched. The CDR3 totals 15 residues. The CDR3 DNA sequence: TGTGCCAGCAGTTCGGGACAGGGTGACACAGATACGCAGTATTTT. This translates into CASSSGQGDTDTQYF.

The chain has TRBV9 and TRBJ2-7, with 8 bases identical to TRBD1. Germline trimming cut 2 bases from V and 4 bases from J; bases unmatched to any gene: 5. Per the germline V gene, CDR1 is SGDLS and CDR2 is YYNGEE. The CDR3 has 14 amino acids. This CDR3 reads CASSVADREYEQYF. The CDR3 bases are TGTGCCAGCAGCGTCGCGGACAGGGAATACGAGCAGTACTTC.

The chain uses TRBV29-1 and TRBJ2-7, with TRBD2 matching over 13 bases. CDR3 length: 15 residues. With V trimmed by 6 bases and J by 2 bases, 7 bases remained unmatched. Germline CDR1 is SQVTM and CDR2 is ANQGSEA. The CDR3 DNA is TGCAGCGTGCTCGGGACTAGCGGGATCCCCTACGAGCAGTACTTC. The encoded protein is CSVLGTSGIPYEQYF.

Turning to this clone: The sample contains more than one DNA sequence encoding this CDR3. The gene calls are TRBV4-2 and TRBJ2-7; D is uncertain. The CDR3 is 12 residues long. Germline CDR1 is LGHNA and CDR2 is YNFKEQ. The V end lost 1 base, the J end lost 3 bases, and 4 bases lay between the germline ends. The CDR3 protein is CASSQGSYEQYF. The CDR3 DNA is TGTGCCAGCAGCCAAGGAAGCTACGAGCAGTACTTC.

This clone has only one observation. The identical CDR3 is also encoded by other nucleotide sequences in the sample. The V gene is TRBV5-5, the J gene TRBJ1-5; D is unclear. Germline loops: CDR1 SGHKS, CDR2 YYEKEE (reference sequence). Trimming stripped 0 bases from V and 0 bases from J, with 7 bases between. This CDR3 is built from 15 residues. CDR3 residues: CASSLGRNSNQPQHF. The CDR3 bases are TGTGCCAGCAGCTTGGGCAGGAATAGCAATCAGCCCCAGCATTTT.

The sample holds one count of this clone. The chain is built from TRBV4-1 and TRBJ2-7, with D hard to call. The germline V and J ends were trimmed by 5 bases and 3 bases, with 17 bases remaining between them. The CDR3 loop spans 15 amino acids. Looked up from germline, CDR1 is MGHRA and CDR2 is YSYEKL. Written as DNA, the CDR3 is TGCGCCAGCAGCGCAGTCACCGGGCCCGTCTACGAGCAGTACTTC. Its protein is CASSAVTGPVYEQYF.

The rearrangement uses TRBV5-6 and TRBJ1-2, with a possible D match to TRBD1 (5 bases). The germline V and J ends were trimmed by 4 bases and 5 bases, with 18 bases remaining between them. Germline V gives CDR1 SGHDT, CDR2 YYEEEE. The CDR3 has 15 residues. In DNA form, the CDR3 reads TGTGCCAGCAGCCCGGGGACGTCTGACGCGTATGGCTACACCTTC. Translating gives CASSPGTSDAYGYTF.

This clone was observed a single time. The chain recombines TRBV28 with TRBJ2-7; 7 positions agree with TRBD2. CDR1 is MDHEN and CDR2 is SYDVKM in the germline V gene. The CDR3 loop spans 15 amino acids. Trimming at V came to 8 bases and at J to 4 bases, leaving 14 bases not matched to a gene. The CDR3 is CASSTPREIFYEQYF. The CDR3, as DNA: TGTGCCAGCTCAACCCCGCGGGAGATTTTTTACGAGCAGTACTTC.

The chain combines TRBV13 with TRBJ2-1, with D possibly matching TRBD2 (6 bases). The CDR3 covers 17 residues. V was shortened by 5 bases and J by 8 bases, with 25 bases between the two germline ends. CDR1 is PRHDT and CDR2 is FYEKMQ in the germline V gene (reference sequence). The CDR3 spells CASSPRGRGSFQDEQFF. The CDR3 DNA is TGTGCCAGCAGCCCCCGGGGACGGGGGAGTTTCCAGGATGAGCAGTTCTTC.

The rearrangement uses TRBV28 and TRBJ2-7; D could derive from TRBD1 or TRBD2 (5 bases each). The V end was cut by 3 bases, the J end by 5 bases, with 14 bases between. The CDR3 consists of 14 residues. Germline V CDR1 and CDR2: MDHEN, SYDVKM. CDR3 sequence (DNA): TGTGCCAGCAGTTTCACCGGGGCCAGCAACGAGCAGTACTTC. Encoded protein: CASSFTGASNEQYF.

This clone was seen only once. The chain combines TRBV28 with TRBJ2-7; 7 bases fit TRBD1. From germline, CDR1 is MDHEN and CDR2 SYDVKM. The CDR3 runs to 14 residues. V trimming: 6 bases; J trimming: 8 bases; junction bases outside the gene matches: 13. The CDR3: CASSPTGSRLKQYF. DNA for the CDR3: TGTGCCAGCAGCCCGACAGGGTCCCGATTGAAGCAGTACTTC.

DNA of the CDR3: TGTGCCAGCAGCTTAGGGGGCTACTCCTACGAGCAGTACTTC. Its protein is CASSLGGYSYEQYF. This chain connects TRBV13 to TRBJ2-7; D is undetermined. This CDR3 has 14 residues. Trimming stripped 0 bases from V and 0 bases from J, with 6 bases between. Germline CDR1 is PRHDT and CDR2 is FYEKMQ (reference sequence).

V is TRBV6-1 and J is TRBJ2-7; 9 nucleotides match TRBD1. J was trimmed by 1 base and V by 7 bases; bases with no gene match: 5. This CDR3 comprises 14 residues. Germline CDR1 is MNHNS and CDR2 is SASEGT. As DNA, the CDR3 is TGTGCCAGCAACTACGGGACAGGGTCCTACGAGCAGTACTTC. Its translation: CASNYGTGSYEQYF.